This entry lists 30 T cell receptor beta chains sequenced from one sample in a study of identical twins. TCRdb re-analysed the 5' RACE reads in MiXCR, keeping a single row per CDR3 protein. Of around 1.7 million distinct CDR3 sequences in the sample, more than 30% are singletons; the top ten hold more than 0.25%. Sequencing was done on a sample of cord blood. All receptors come from a newborn girl in good health.

V gene TRBV20-1 combines with J gene TRBJ1-5; D perhaps matches TRBD1 (5 bases). The CDR3 has 14 amino acids. V was cut by 2 bases and J by 2 bases, with 10 bases left in between. The V gene's germline CDR1 is DFQATT and CDR2 SNEGSKA (reference sequence). The CDR3 DNA reads TGCAGTGCTAGACCCCCCAGGGGCAATCAGCCCCAGCATTTT. Residues: CSARPPRGNQPQHF.

This clonotype was observed a handful of times. The V call is TRBV12-5, the J call TRBJ2-4; D might be TRBD1 (6 bases). Trimming removed 2 bases from V and 5 bases from J, with 10 bases in between. The CDR3 is made up of 14 amino acids. Germline lookup yields CDR1 LGHNT and CDR2 FRNRAP. The CDR3 bases are TGTGCTAGTGGTTTGCCCAGGGGACAAAACATTCAGTACTTC. Translating it yields CASGLPRGQNIQYF.

This sequence joins TRBV4-1 and TRBJ2-3, with D perhaps TRBD1 (6 bases). The CDR3 has 13 residues. Germline-derived CDR1 and CDR2 are MGHRA and YSYEKL. V was cut by 4 bases and J by 7 bases, with 12 bases left in between. The CDR3 DNA reads TGCGCCAGCAGCCGGGGGCTAGGGAATACGCAGTATTTT. Translation: CASSRGLGNTQYF.

As for this clonotype: This clone may be a read error of a much larger clone one base away. The chain is built from TRBV12-3 or TRBV12-4 and TRBJ2-3, with TRBD2 matching over 10 bases. The junction had 14 bases not matched to a gene; V was cut back by 4 bases and J by 4 bases. The CDR3 is 18 amino acids. This CDR3 is CASSSSWTSGFRADTQYF. The CDR3 DNA sequence: TGTGCCAGCAGTTCCTCATGGACTAGCGGTTTTAGGGCAGATACGCAGTATTTT.

Ten or more counts support this clonotype. The chain carries TRBV12-3 or TRBV12-4 and TRBJ2-3, with D uncertain. CDR3 size: 12 residues. Between the trimmed V and J ends, which lost 2 bases and 4 bases, there was a span of 4 bases. The CDR3 protein is CASSLFPDTQYF. CDR3 DNA sequence: TGTGCCAGCAGTTTATTCCCAGATACGCAGTATTTT.

The sample holds many counts of this clonotype. J is TRBJ1-4 and V is TRBV7-2, with D possibly being TRBD1 (6 bases). CDR1 is SGHTA and CDR2 is FQGNSA in the germline V gene. Trimming left V 1 base short and J 7 bases short, with 7 bases between. CDR3 length: 13 amino acids. This chain's CDR3 is CASSLEGGEKLFF. CDR3 bases: TGTGCCAGCAGCTTAGAAGGGGGTGAAAAACTGTTTTTT.

This clonotype was detected a few times. The V and J genes are TRBV7-2 and TRBJ1-5; 9 nucleotides agree with TRBD1. The junction had 7 bases not matched to a gene; V was cut back by 5 bases and J by 2 bases. Germline loops: CDR1 SGHTA, CDR2 FQGNSA. The CDR3 totals 16 residues. CDR3: CASSPTGGIGNQPQHF. In DNA, the CDR3 is TGTGCCAGCAGCCCAACAGGGGGCATCGGCAATCAGCCCCAGCATTTT.

About this clonotype: One base away lies a much larger clone, so this may be a sequencing read error. This chain links TRBV29-1 with TRBJ2-7; no firm D call. The CDR3 has 11 residues. Trimming cost V 4 bases and J 9 bases, with 13 bases left between them. From germline, CDR1 is SQVTM and CDR2 ANQGSEA. CDR3 region: CSVGGVGGQYF. The CDR3 DNA reads as TGCAGCGTTGGTGGGGTTGGCGGGCAGTACTTC.

The chain carries TRBV24-1 and TRBJ2-3, with unresolved D. The length of the CDR3 is 14 residues. The V gene lost 4 bases and the J gene lost 3 bases, with 10 bases spanning the gap. Per the germline V gene, CDR1 is KGHDR and CDR2 is SFDVKD. CDR3: CATSEESGTDTQYF. The DNA for the CDR3 is TGTGCCACCAGTGAGGAGAGTGGTACAGATACGCAGTATTTT.

V is TRBV12-3 or TRBV12-4 and J is TRBJ2-3; D remains unclear. The CDR3 totals 16 residues. Trimming pared 1 base from V and 2 bases from J, leaving 13 bases between. CDR3 nucleotides: TGTGCCAGCAGTTTAGGGGTAGGCTCTCACACAGATACGCAGTATTTT. Its translation is CASSLGVGSHTDTQYF.

With respect to this clonotype: A read error may produce the germline difference seen at one junction end. The CDR3 loop reads CAGSQQGGQPQHF. CDR3 DNA sequence: TGCGCCGGCAGCCAACAGGGAGGACAGCCCCAGCATTTT. The rearrangement joins TRBV5-1 to TRBJ1-5; D is perhaps TRBD1 (6 bases). CDR1 is SGHRS, CDR2 YFSETQ, per germline. The CDR3 loop spans 13 amino acids. The variable domain in full, with the rest retrieved from reference TRBV5-1 and TRBJ1-5, is KAGVTQTPRYLIKTRGQQVTLSCSPISGHRSVSWYQQTPGQGLQFLFEYFSETQRNKGNFPGRFSGRQFSNSRSEMNVSTLELGDSALYLCAGSQQGGQPQHFGDGTRLSIL.

This clonotype occurred many times. This chain uses TRBV5-1 with TRBJ2-3, with TRBD2 matching 10 bases. The germline V gene encodes CDR1 SGHRS and CDR2 YFSETQ. The V and J ends lost 9 bases and 2 bases, in that order; junction bases with no gene match: 9. This CDR3 comprises 15 residues. CDR3 protein: CATKLGLAVTDTQYF. As DNA, the CDR3 is TGCGCCACCAAGCTTGGACTAGCGGTCACAGATACGCAGTATTTT.

The V call is TRBV20-1, the J call TRBJ2-5; 7 nucleotides agree with TRBD2. The trim removed 7 bases at V and 4 bases at J, leaving 12 bases unmatched. Germline CDR1 is DFQATT and CDR2 is SNEGSKA (reference sequence). The CDR3 consists of 14 residues. CDR3 nucleotide sequence: TGCAGTGTGTCCCGCGGGGGTACTAGAGAGACCCAGTACTTC. Its protein product is CSVSRGGTRETQYF.

This rearrangement joins TRBV10-3 to TRBJ1-1; no reliable D call. The CDR3 runs 12 residues. The germline V and J ends were trimmed by 10 bases and 1 base, with 10 bases remaining between them. Germline V gene data show CDR1 as ENHRY and CDR2 as SYGVKD. CDR3 protein: CATQTQNTEAFF. The DNA for the CDR3 is TGTGCCACCCAGACCCAGAACACTGAAGCTTTCTTT.

The gene calls are TRBV9 and TRBJ2-1, with D perhaps matching TRBD1 or TRBD2 (5 bases each). With 0 bases removed from V and 9 bases from J, the gap between germline ends came to 16 bases. CDR3 length: 15 residues. Germline CDR1 SGDLS, CDR2 YYNGEE. CDR3 amino acids: CASSVAGRVMSEQFF. CDR3 sequence (DNA): TGTGCCAGCAGCGTAGCGGGACGGGTAATGAGTGAGCAGTTCTTC.

The rearrangement links TRBV2 to TRBJ1-5; D perhaps matches TRBD1 (6 bases). Trimming took 5 bases from V and 0 from J, leaving 20 bases between them. Germline assignment: CDR1 SNHLY and CDR2 FYNNEI. The CDR3 is 18 amino acids. The CDR3 spells CASSNDRTGVNSNQPQHF. CDR3 in DNA: TGTGCCAGCAGTAACGACAGGACGGGGGTTAATAGCAATCAGCCCCAGCATTTT.

J is TRBJ2-1 and V is TRBV20-1; 9 bases line up with TRBD1. V lost 3 bases to trimming and J lost 13 bases; unmatched junction nucleotides: 7. The CDR3 runs to 12 residues. Germline V gives CDR1 DFQATT, CDR2 SNEGSKA (reference sequence). The CDR3 loop is CSASRGQGVQFF. The DNA for the CDR3 is TGCAGTGCTAGTCGGGGACAGGGTGTACAGTTCTTC.

V is TRBV7-9 and J is TRBJ1-1, with 8 bases fitting TRBD1. The germline V gene encodes CDR1 SEHNR and CDR2 FQNEAQ (reference sequence). Unmatched junction bases numbered 11, after V lost 1 base and J lost 1 base. This CDR3 is built from 18 residues. In nucleotides, the CDR3 is TGTGCCAGCAGCTTAGTCGCCTATGCAGGGGGCCCGAACACTGAAGCTTTCTTT. Translation: CASSLVAYAGGPNTEAFF.

The V gene is TRBV20-1, the J gene TRBJ2-3; 15 bases fit TRBD2. This CDR3 contains 17 residues. V shed 3 bases, J shed 0 bases, and the junction held 4 bases outside the gene matches. The germline gives CDR1 DFQATT, CDR2 SNEGSKA (reference sequence). The CDR3 sequence: CSASGLAGGRSTDTQYF. The CDR3, as DNA: TGCAGTGCTAGCGGACTAGCGGGGGGGCGAAGCACAGATACGCAGTATTTT.

In its sample, this clonotype was seen many times. At one boundary the junction diverges from the germline segment, which might be a read error. V and J are TRBV9 and TRBJ2-7; the D gene is possibly TRBD2 (6 bases). Germline CDR1 SGDLS, CDR2 YYNGEE. There are 12 residues in the CDR3. CDR3 coding DNA: TGTGCCAGCAGTGTAGGCGGGAACGAGCAGTACTTC. Its protein is CASSVGGNEQYF.

The chain links TRBV20-1 to TRBJ2-3; no firm D call. The CDR3 covers 14 residues. Trimming left V 1 base short and J 5 bases short, with 13 bases between. CDR1 DFQATT and CDR2 SNEGSKA come from the germline V gene (reference sequence). CDR3 loop: CSARAWSNVDTQYF. In DNA form, the CDR3 reads TGCAGTGCTAGAGCGTGGTCTAACGTAGATACGCAGTATTTT.

The gene calls are TRBV18 and TRBJ2-3; the match to TRBD2 covers 7 bases. V lost 4 bases to trimming and J lost 2 bases; unmatched junction nucleotides: 6. The CDR3 consists of 15 residues. Looked up from germline, CDR1 is KGHSH and CDR2 is LQKENI. CDR3 sequence reads: CASSHERGYTDTQYF. CDR3 bases: TGTGCCAGCTCACACGAGCGGGGCTACACAGATACGCAGTATTTT.

This clonotype has only a few counts. The chain has TRBV20-1 and TRBJ1-5; TRBD1 aligns across 7 bases. The junction had 9 bases not matched to a gene; V was cut back by 6 bases and J by 4 bases. The CDR3 sequence is 14 residues long. CDR1 and CDR2 (germline): DFQATT, SNEGSKA (reference sequence). CDR3 sequence: CSAIGTGDNQPQHF. As DNA, the CDR3 is TGCAGTGCCATCGGTACAGGGGATAATCAGCCCCAGCATTTT.

The V call is TRBV29-1, the J call TRBJ2-1, with 9 bases that match TRBD1. V trimming: 4 bases; J trimming: 6 bases; junction bases outside the gene matches: 10. CDR1 and CDR2 (germline): SQVTM, ANQGSEA. The CDR3 extends over 15 amino acids. CDR3 nucleotides: TGCAGCGTTGGCCTTGCCGGGACAGGGAGCAATGAGCAGTTCTTC. It encodes CSVGLAGTGSNEQFF.

This clonotype was seen only a few times. The CDR3 sequence: CASSQEFSGRYEQYF. For the CDR3, the DNA is TGTGCCAGCAGCCAAGAATTTAGCGGGAGGTACGAGCAGTACTTC. This chain joins TRBV4-2 and TRBJ2-7; 10 nucleotides agree with TRBD2. This CDR3 comprises 15 residues. V trimming: 0 bases; J trimming: 4 bases; junction bases outside the gene matches: 3. Germline V gene sequence: CDR1 LGHNA, CDR2 YNFKEQ.

The chain is built from TRBV7-6 and TRBJ2-5, with 10 bases matching TRBD2. The CDR3 totals 14 residues. Germline trimming cut 3 bases from V and 11 bases from J; bases unmatched to any gene: 9. Germline V gene data show CDR1 as SGHVS and CDR2 as FNYEAQ. CDR3 in amino acids: CASSFSSGRSEQYF. The CDR3 nucleotides read TGTGCCAGCAGCTTCTCTAGCGGGAGAAGTGAGCAGTACTTC.

V is TRBV27 and J is TRBJ2-1; 9 bases are a match to TRBD2. V shed 5 bases, J shed 8 bases, and the junction held 13 bases outside the gene matches. Germline lookup yields CDR1 MNHEY and CDR2 SMNVEV (reference sequence). The CDR3 covers 16 residues. CDR3 sequence (DNA): TGTGCCAGCAGTAGAGAGGGACTAGCTCCCTGGGATGAGCAGTTCTTC. Its translation: CASSREGLAPWDEQFF.

This clonotype was seen only a few times. CDR3: CASSPLGKVYGYTF. The CDR3 DNA follows: TGTGCCAGCAGCCCCCTGGGAAAAGTATATGGCTACACCTTC. This sequence joins TRBV7-2 and TRBJ1-2; D not resolved. Looked up from germline, CDR1 is SGHTA and CDR2 is FQGNSA. The CDR3 runs to 14 residues. V was clipped by 5 bases and J by 5 bases, with 15 bases between them.

This clonotype has ten or more counts. The rearrangement links TRBV7-2 to TRBJ2-5; D gene uncertain. CDR3 length: 13 residues. The ends were cut back, 7 bases at V and 3 bases at J, with 12 bases in the middle. Looked up from germline, CDR1 is SGHTA and CDR2 is FQGNSA. The CDR3 region is CASKSLSEETQYF. CDR3 bases: TGTGCCAGCAAAAGCCTATCGGAAGAGACCCAGTACTTC.

The rearrangement uses TRBV27 and TRBJ2-7; no definite D call. Germline V gives CDR1 MNHEY, CDR2 SMNVEV (reference sequence). Trimming removed 6 bases at V and 4 bases at J, with 22 bases between. The CDR3 runs to 16 residues. The CDR3 DNA reads TGTGCCAGCAGGTCCCACGAGTCAACATGGGGTTACGAGCAGTACTTC. It encodes CASRSHESTWGYEQYF.